Following are 16 T cell receptor beta chains from one sample sequenced in a study of cytomegalovirus exposure and HLA in healthy donors. The PCR made use of 60 Vbeta and 13 Jbeta primers. TCRdb's copy holds only in-frame clones and misses some; the assay was immunoSEQ multiplex PCR. This sample has roughly 160,000 clones, with around 77% found just once. The sequencing sample was made of PBMCs. The receptors shown here come from a man aged 25-40 years in good health and CMV-seropositive.

This clone was seen a handful of times. The CDR3 DNA follows: TGTGCCAGCAGCTTGGACAGGGGTACTGAAGCTTTCTTT. As protein: CASSLDRGTEAFF. J is TRBJ1-1 and V is TRBV7-3, with 9 bases aligning to TRBD1. Germline trimming cut 3 bases from V and 5 bases from J; bases unmatched to any gene: 1. Germline V gene data show CDR1 as SGHTA and CDR2 as FQGTGA. The CDR3 runs 13 residues.

This clone has at least ten counts. The chain couples TRBV6-1 to TRBJ1-4; 7 bases are a match to TRBD1. V gave up 1 base and J gave up 7 bases; unmatched junction bases: 3. The CDR3 is made up of 14 amino acids. Germline loops: CDR1 MNHNS, CDR2 SASEGT. The CDR3: CASSEGQGSEKLFF. The CDR3 DNA reads TGTGCCAGCAGTGAAGGACAGGGTAGTGAAAAACTGTTTTTT.

The gene calls are TRBV5-6 and TRBJ2-7; D is undetermined. Germline V gene sequence: CDR1 SGHDT, CDR2 YYEEEE. V was trimmed by 5 bases and J by 3 bases, leaving 15 bases between them. The CDR3 length is 14 residues. The CDR3 here is CASRRNQQLYEQYF. Here the CDR3 DNA reads TGTGCCAGCAGACGGAATCAACAGCTCTACGAGCAGTACTTC.

The V gene is TRBV25-1, the J gene TRBJ2-7; D not resolved. With 2 bases removed from V and 7 bases from J, the gap between germline ends came to 12 bases. CDR1 and CDR2 from the germline V gene are MGHDK and SYGVNS. The CDR3 length is 13 residues. CDR3 in amino acids: CASSEDTVREQYF. As DNA, the CDR3 is TGTGCCAGCAGTGAAGACACAGTTCGGGAGCAGTACTTC.

The chain couples TRBV29-1 to TRBJ1-1; perhaps TRBD1 as D (5 bases). V was pared by 5 bases and J by 5 bases, with 12 bases between. The CDR3 has 12 residues. In germline, CDR1 is SQVTM, CDR2 ANQGSEA. The CDR3 is CSVYQGRTEAFF. CDR3 nucleotides: TGCAGCGTTTATCAGGGTAGAACTGAAGCTTTCTTT.

The chain recombines TRBV4-1 with TRBJ2-7; 7 bases align to TRBD1. CDR3 size: 15 residues. J was trimmed by 5 bases and V by 4 bases; bases with no gene match: 11. The germline V gene encodes CDR1 MGHRA and CDR2 YSYEKL. CDR3 residues: CASSPDRDRDHEQYF. The DNA of the CDR3 is TGCGCCAGCAGCCCGGACCGGGACAGAGACCACGAGCAGTACTTC.

This rearrangement joins TRBV7-9 to TRBJ1-6; 8 bases are a match to TRBD1. The germline V gene has CDR1 SEHNR and CDR2 FQNEAQ (reference sequence). The CDR3 runs to 15 residues. The V and J ends lost 5 bases and 8 bases, in that order; junction bases with no gene match: 8. The CDR3 DNA reads as TGTGCCAGCAGCGAATCCGACAGGGGCTATTCACCCCTCCACTTT. Amino acids: CASSESDRGYSPLHF.

This clone was detected only once. The chain joins TRBV4-1 to TRBJ1-4, with D maybe TRBD1 (6 bases). CDR3 length: 14 residues. Trimming removed 5 bases at V and 8 bases at J, with 15 bases between. Looked up from germline, CDR1 is MGHRA and CDR2 is YSYEKL. CDR3 bases: TGCGCCAGCAGCAGCGAAGGGGGGGCGGAAAAACTGTTTTTT. The encoded protein is CASSSEGGAEKLFF.

This chain joins TRBV28 and TRBJ2-5; tentative D call: TRBD2 (5 bases). Trimming stripped 6 bases from V and 1 base from J, with 9 bases between. This CDR3 region has 13 residues. The germline CDR1 and CDR2 sequences are MDHEN and SYDVKM. The CDR3 region is CASRDFTQETQYF. CDR3 coding DNA: TGTGCCAGCAGGGACTTTACCCAAGAGACCCAGTACTTC.

J is TRBJ2-3 and V is TRBV4-2; TRBD2 matches at 11 bases. Germline CDR1 reads LGHNA; CDR2 reads YNFKEQ. CDR3 size: 18 residues. The V and J ends lost 0 bases and 2 bases, in that order; junction bases with no gene match: 7. The CDR3, as DNA: TGTGCCAGCAGCCAAGAGGCAGCTAGCGGGGGGTACACAGATACGCAGTATTTT. Translated, it gives CASSQEAASGGYTDTQYF.

V is TRBV30 and J is TRBJ1-1; no definite D call. This CDR3 region has 14 residues. V was trimmed by 4 bases and J by 4 bases, leaving 16 bases between them. Germline values: CDR1 GTSNPN, CDR2 SVGIG (reference sequence). CDR3 loop: CAWTPLGRSTEAFF. CDR3 sequence (DNA): TGTGCCTGGACCCCTCTGGGCAGAAGCACTGAAGCTTTCTTT.

The chain recombines TRBV5-1 with TRBJ2-3; tentative D call: TRBD1 (6 bases). The CDR3 loop spans 15 amino acids. V was clipped by 5 bases and J by 2 bases, with 15 bases between them. The germline gives CDR1 SGHRS, CDR2 YFSETQ. CDR3 sequence reads: CASSLFDRNTDTQYF. DNA for the CDR3: TGCGCCAGCAGTTTATTCGACAGGAACACAGATACGCAGTATTTT. Combining the CDR3 with reference TRBV5-1 and TRBJ2-3 gives the whole variable domain KAGVTQTPRYLIKTRGQQVTLSCSPISGHRSVSWYQQTPGQGLQFLFEYFSETQRNKGNFPGRFSGRQFSNSRSEMNVSTLELGDSALYLCASSLFDRNTDTQYFGPGTRLTVL.

This clone was recorded a few times. The chain carries TRBV7-3 and TRBJ2-1; D is undetermined. Looked up from germline, CDR1 is SGHTA and CDR2 is FQGTGA. The V end was cut by 3 bases, the J end by 2 bases, with 5 bases between. This CDR3 has 13 residues. The CDR3 here is CASSLAAYNEQFF. CDR3 DNA sequence: TGTGCCAGCAGCTTGGCCGCCTACAATGAGCAGTTCTTC.

The rearrangement links TRBV7-9 to TRBJ2-1; D is ambiguous. V was pared by 1 base and J by 9 bases, with 10 bases between. The germline V gene encodes CDR1 SEHNR and CDR2 FQNEAQ (reference sequence). The CDR3 has 13 amino acids. In nucleotides, the CDR3 is TGTGCCAGCAGCTTAGAGTGGAAGCGTGAGCAGTTCTTC. It translates to CASSLEWKREQFF.

The chain employs TRBV5-1 and TRBJ2-1; 13 nucleotides agree with TRBD2. CDR3 length: 16 amino acids. The J segment lost 6 bases and the V segment lost 4 bases, leaving 7 bases of the junction unmatched. Germline CDR1 SGHRS, CDR2 YFSETQ. CDR3 loop: CASSHGLAGASNEQFF. CDR3 nucleotide sequence: TGCGCCAGCAGCCACGGACTAGCGGGGGCAAGCAATGAGCAGTTCTTC.

This chain links TRBV11-2 with TRBJ2-5, with 9 bases identical to TRBD1. The CDR3 loop spans 13 amino acids. The J segment lost 5 bases and the V segment lost 4 bases, leaving 2 bases of the junction unmatched. Looked up from germline, CDR1 is SGHAT and CDR2 is FQNNGV. The CDR3 nucleotides are TGTGCCAGCAGCTGGGACAGGGATGAGACCCAGTACTTC. Translating it yields CASSWDRDETQYF. Looking up the rest from reference TRBV11-2 and TRBJ2-5 gives the full variable domain: EAGVAQSPRYKIIEKRQSVAFWCNPISGHATLYWYQQILGQGPKLLIQFQNNGVVDDSQLPKDRFSAERLKGVDSTLKIQPAKLEDSAVYLCASSWDRDETQYFGPGTRLLVL.